The 5 T cell receptor beta chains presented below share a single source sample, sequenced in a study of spatial heterogeneity in lung cancer. Whole-study findings and limits: Within tumors, counts of expanded alpha and beta TCRs tracked tumor mutation counts.

Their recognized antigens are unknown. The time point here: sample taken at primary tumor resection. In TCRdb, the 5' RACE reads were re-called with MiXCR into one record per CDR3 protein. The sample consists of thousands of distinct CDR3 sequences, 7.5% to 10% of them appearing once. Sequenced material: lung tumor tissue, taken at surgery. Receptor source: a male donor with early-stage non-small cell lung cancer.

In its sample, this clonotype was seen a few times. The chain uses TRBV6-1 and TRBJ2-2; TRBD1 matches at 9 bases. Losses at the gene ends were 7 bases for V and 6 bases for J; bases not matched to a gene: 6. The length of the CDR3 is 14 residues. Germline CDR1 reads MNHNS; CDR2 reads SASEGT. The CDR3 DNA follows: TGTGCCAGCATAATCGACAGGGGGGCCGGGGAGCTGTTTTTT. Protein: CASIIDRGAGELFF.

This clonotype is medium-sized in the sample. The rearrangement joins TRBV30 to TRBJ2-7; no definite D call. The CDR3 covers 11 residues. Per germline, CDR1 GTSNPN and CDR2 SVGIG (reference sequence). V lost 5 bases and J 3 bases, leaving 8 bases between the germline ends. CDR3 sequence (DNA): TGTGCCTGGGGTTACAACTACGAGCAGTACTTC. Translating it yields CAWGYNYEQYF.

This clonotype was detected only a few times. CDR3 amino acids: CASSLPSYNEKLFF. The CDR3 DNA follows: TGTGCCAGCAGTTTACCCAGCTATAATGAAAAACTGTTTTTT. The chain employs TRBV28 and TRBJ1-4; D gene uncertain. The CDR3 runs to 14 residues. Germline-derived CDR1 and CDR2 are MDHEN and SYDVKM. The V and J ends lost 2 bases and 4 bases respectively, with 8 bases between them. Full variable domain (missing parts from reference TRBV28 and TRBJ1-4): DVKVTQSSRYLVKRTGEKVFLECVQDMDHENMFWYRQDPGLGLRLIYFSYDVKMKEKGDIPEGYSVSREKKERFSLILESASTNQTSMYLCASSLPSYNEKLFFGSGTQLSVL.

This clonotype is medium-sized (0.01 to 0.1%) in the sample. The rearrangement links TRBV5-5 to TRBJ2-7, with D unclear. Germline loops: CDR1 SGHKS, CDR2 YYEKEE (reference sequence). The CDR3 is 14 amino acids. V lost 0 bases and J 0 bases, leaving 7 bases between the germline ends. CDR3 sequence: CASSLEGSSYEQYF. In DNA form, the CDR3 reads TGTGCCAGCAGCTTGGAGGGCAGCTCCTACGAGCAGTACTTC.

This clonotype is medium-sized. V gene TRBV10-3 combines with J gene TRBJ2-5; TRBD1 or TRBD2 may be the D gene (5 bases each). Deletions cut 6 bases from V and 1 base from J, with 12 bases between. Per the germline V gene, CDR1 is ENHRY and CDR2 is SYGVKD. The CDR3 sequence is 14 residues long. The chain's CDR3 is CAISQGGTQETQYF. Written as DNA, the CDR3 is TGTGCCATCAGCCAAGGTGGGACCCAAGAGACCCAGTACTTC.